This T cell receptor (beta chain) was sequenced during a study of identical twins. This clonotype was observed a few times. CDR3 length: 12 amino acids. The V gene's germline CDR1 is DFQATT and CDR2 SNEGSKA (reference sequence). Trimming cost V 6 bases and J 9 bases; bases outside gene matches: 7. TCRdb fed the 5' RACE reads into MiXCR, producing one record per CDR3 protein. The sample records 1.5 million to 2 million distinct CDR3 sequences, about 30% being singletons. This rearrangement joins TRBV20-1 to TRBJ2-4, with 8 bases lining up with TRBD1. This sequence originates from a newborn girl in good health. The sample comprised cord blood. The CDR3: CSAPGGWGIQYF. CDR3 nucleotide sequence: TGCAGTGCCCCAGGGGGCTGGGGCATTCAGTACTTC.